Listed below are T cell receptor beta chains from one sample, sequenced in a study of response to subunit inactivated influenza vaccine. TCRdb processed the RT-PCR reads anew with MiXCR; each CDR3 protein has one entry. Of roughly 190,000 distinct CDR3 sequences in the sample, around an eighth were seen once. The sample consisted of CD8+ T cells sorted from PBMCs, taken around 5 days after vaccination. The receptors originated from a man over 45 who received an inactivated influenza vaccine. CDR3s include the opening cysteine and the closing phenylalanine or tryptophan. Fields, in order: D gene, clone size, J gene, V gene, CDR3 protein, CDR3 DNA. A D gene is named only where the DNA matches it firmly. Expanded clones get a size class; other rows say once, few or many, or leave the size out.

d_gene: -; abundance: -; j_gene: TRBJ1-1; v_gene: TRBV10-3; CDR3aa: CAISERPGQMNTEAFF; CDR3nt: TGTGCCATCAGTGAGAGACCGGGACAAATGAACACTGAAGCTTTCTTT
d_gene: -; abundance: few; j_gene: TRBJ2-5; v_gene: TRBV9; CDR3aa: CASAAGTLPQVSTQYF; CDR3nt: TGTGCCAGCGCAGCCGGGACTTTGCCCCAAGTATCGACCCAGTACTTC
d_gene: TRBD2; abundance: -; j_gene: TRBJ2-1; v_gene: TRBV4-2; CDR3aa: CASSLFGGAGNEQFF; CDR3nt: TGTGCCAGCAGCCTGTTCGGGGGGGCGGGGAATGAGCAGTTCTTC
d_gene: TRBD2; abundance: -; j_gene: TRBJ2-5; v_gene: TRBV12-3/TRBV12-4; CDR3aa: CASSLVLGGGQETQYF; CDR3nt: TGTGCCAGCAGTTTAGTTCTCGGCGGGGGACAAGAGACCCAGTACTTC
d_gene: -; abundance: few; j_gene: TRBJ2-7; v_gene: TRBV6-1; CDR3aa: CASSEFWQNEQYF; CDR3nt: TGTGCCAGCAGTGAATTTTGGCAGAACGAGCAGTACTTC
d_gene: TRBD1; abundance: many; j_gene: TRBJ1-1; v_gene: TRBV4-2; CDR3aa: CASSQVDRVTEAFF; CDR3nt: TGTGCCAGCAGCCAAGTCGACAGGGTCACTGAAGCTTTCTTT
d_gene: -; abundance: many; j_gene: TRBJ1-5; v_gene: TRBV6-5; CDR3aa: CASSYLADGSNQPQHF; CDR3nt: TGTGCCAGCAGTTACCTCGCCGACGGCAGCAATCAGCCCCAGCATTTT
d_gene: TRBD1; abundance: -; j_gene: TRBJ1-6; v_gene: TRBV10-3; CDR3aa: CAISEQGQGANSPLHF; CDR3nt: TGTGCCATCAGTGAGCAGGGACAGGGGGCTAATTCACCCCTCCACTTT
d_gene: -; abundance: -; j_gene: TRBJ2-5; v_gene: TRBV10-3; CDR3aa: CAISEDLDSQETQYF; CDR3nt: TGTGCCATCAGTGAGGATTTGGACAGCCAAGAGACCCAGTACTTC
d_gene: TRBD2; abundance: many; j_gene: TRBJ2-3; v_gene: TRBV7-9; CDR3aa: CASSFFSGGAGDTQYF; CDR3nt: TGTGCCAGCAGCTTCTTTAGCGGGGGGGCCGGGGATACGCAGTATTTT
d_gene: TRBD2; abundance: -; j_gene: TRBJ2-7; v_gene: TRBV28; CDR3aa: CASRLQGLTSGGPYEQYF; CDR3nt: TGTGCCAGCAGATTACAGGGCCTAACTAGCGGAGGTCCCTACGAGCAGTACTTC
d_gene: -; abundance: few; j_gene: TRBJ2-5; v_gene: TRBV28; CDR3aa: CASRPTREGTQYF; CDR3nt: TGTGCCAGCAGACCCACTAGGGAAGGGACCCAGTACTTC
d_gene: -; abundance: once; j_gene: TRBJ2-5; v_gene: TRBV6-2/TRBV6-3; CDR3aa: CASSYIGWETQYF; CDR3nt: TGTGCCAGCAGTTACATAGGGTGGGAGACCCAGTACTTC
d_gene: -; abundance: once; j_gene: TRBJ2-1; v_gene: TRBV18; CDR3aa: CASSLQEQFF; CDR3nt: TGTGCCAGCTCCCTCCAAGAGCAGTTCTTC
d_gene: TRBD1; abundance: many; j_gene: TRBJ1-2; v_gene: TRBV7-9; CDR3aa: CASITTGNYGYTF; CDR3nt: TGTGCCAGCATCACGACAGGGAACTATGGCTACACCTTC
d_gene: -; abundance: many; j_gene: TRBJ2-7; v_gene: TRBV12-3/TRBV12-4; CDR3aa: CASSLGGESYEQYF; CDR3nt: TGTGCCAGCAGTTTAGGCGGAGAGTCCTACGAGCAGTACTTC
d_gene: TRBD1; abundance: many; j_gene: TRBJ2-3; v_gene: TRBV4-1; CDR3aa: CASKIGTGMPDTQYF; CDR3nt: TGCGCCAGCAAGATCGGGACAGGGATGCCAGATACGCAGTATTTT
d_gene: -; abundance: many; j_gene: TRBJ2-5; v_gene: TRBV3-1; CDR3aa: CASSQDWDTVELARETQYF; CDR3nt: TGTGCCAGCAGCCAAGATTGGGACACCGTGGAACTAGCTCGAGAGACCCAGTACTTC
d_gene: -; abundance: -; j_gene: TRBJ2-3; v_gene: TRBV7-6; CDR3aa: CASSLASVTDTQYF; CDR3nt: TGTGCCAGCAGCTTAGCGTCAGTCACAGATACGCAGTATTTT
d_gene: -; abundance: few; j_gene: TRBJ1-6; v_gene: TRBV6-2/TRBV6-3; CDR3aa: CASRETGNSSPLHF; CDR3nt: TGTGCCAGCAGGGAAACAGGGAATTCGTCACCCCTCCACTTT
d_gene: -; abundance: few; j_gene: TRBJ2-3; v_gene: TRBV12-3/TRBV12-4; CDR3aa: CASSSTGGTDTQYF; CDR3nt: TGTGCCAGCAGTTCTACAGGCGGCACAGATACGCAGTATTTT
d_gene: TRBD1; abundance: few; j_gene: TRBJ2-7; v_gene: TRBV7-8; CDR3aa: CASTQPEGQGDYEQYF; CDR3nt: TGTGCCAGCACCCAGCCCGAGGGGCAGGGGGACTACGAGCAGTACTTC
d_gene: -; abundance: -; j_gene: TRBJ2-1; v_gene: TRBV7-9; CDR3aa: CASSLYGGGDNEQFF; CDR3nt: TGTGCCAGCAGCTTATACGGCGGCGGGGACAATGAGCAGTTCTTC
d_gene: TRBD2; abundance: -; j_gene: TRBJ2-1; v_gene: TRBV2; CDR3aa: CASRQREAAPYNEQFF; CDR3nt: TGTGCCAGCAGGCAGCGGGAGGCCGCCCCCTACAATGAGCAGTTCTTC
d_gene: -; abundance: -; j_gene: TRBJ1-1; v_gene: TRBV4-3; CDR3aa: CASSQDWGGGNTEAFF; CDR3nt: TGCGCCAGCAGCCAAGACTGGGGCGGTGGGAACACTGAAGCTTTCTTT
d_gene: -; abundance: few; j_gene: TRBJ2-1; v_gene: TRBV4-1; CDR3aa: CASSPPGGSDKNSYNEQFF; CDR3nt: TGCGCCAGCAGCCCTCCGGGCGGCTCCGATAAGAACTCCTACAATGAGCAGTTCTTC
d_gene: -; abundance: -; j_gene: TRBJ1-1; v_gene: TRBV4-2; CDR3aa: CASSQVGYTEAFF; CDR3nt: TGTGCCAGCAGCCAAGTCGGCTACACTGAAGCTTTCTTT
d_gene: TRBD2; abundance: few; j_gene: TRBJ2-1; v_gene: TRBV3-1; CDR3aa: CASSQVSAGGPKDPRHEQFF; CDR3nt: TGTGCCAGCAGCCAAGTGTCAGCGGGAGGGCCGAAGGACCCGCGCCATGAGCAGTTCTTC
d_gene: TRBD1; abundance: -; j_gene: TRBJ2-1; v_gene: TRBV10-3; CDR3aa: CAGTGTGGSRIHNEQFF; CDR3nt: TGTGCCGGTACCGGGACAGGAGGGAGCAGGATTCACAATGAGCAGTTCTTC
d_gene: -; abundance: -; j_gene: TRBJ2-3; v_gene: TRBV28; CDR3aa: CASSLGFQAGDTQYF; CDR3nt: TGTGCCAGCAGTTTGGGATTTCAGGCGGGAGATACGCAGTATTTT
d_gene: -; abundance: -; j_gene: TRBJ2-3; v_gene: TRBV28; CDR3aa: CASTRQPATDTQYF; CDR3nt: TGTGCCAGCACTAGGCAGCCAGCCACAGATACGCAGTATTTT
d_gene: -; abundance: few; j_gene: TRBJ2-1; v_gene: TRBV12-3/TRBV12-4; CDR3aa: CASSLREGKEQFF; CDR3nt: TGTGCCAGCAGTTTAAGAGAAGGGAAAGAGCAGTTCTTC
d_gene: TRBD1; abundance: few; j_gene: TRBJ2-7; v_gene: TRBV4-1; CDR3aa: CASSQSLSGTALAYEQYF; CDR3nt: TGCGCCAGCAGCCAAAGTTTATCAGGGACAGCGTTGGCCTACGAGCAGTACTTC
d_gene: TRBD1; abundance: few; j_gene: TRBJ2-6; v_gene: TRBV12-3/TRBV12-4; CDR3aa: CASSSSYRGHVANVLTF; CDR3nt: TGTGCCAGCAGTTCTTCTTACAGGGGGCATGTGGCCAACGTCCTGACTTTC
d_gene: -; abundance: many; j_gene: TRBJ2-2; v_gene: TRBV3-1; CDR3aa: CASSQLGFTGELFF; CDR3nt: TGTGCCAGCAGCCAATTAGGGTTTACCGGGGAGCTGTTTTTT
d_gene: TRBD1; abundance: -; j_gene: TRBJ2-2; v_gene: TRBV7-9; CDR3aa: CASSLGGALTGELFF; CDR3nt: TGTGCCAGCAGCCTAGGGGGCGCGTTGACCGGGGAGCTGTTTTTT